This T cell receptor beta chain was identified in a study of T cell responses to AZD1222 COVID-19 vaccine. V lost 1 base, J lost 3 bases, and 19 bases lay in between. The CDR3 sequence is 18 residues long. Germline CDR1 and CDR2: SGHTA and FQGNSA. Study-wide points: Possibly, clonal diversity was underestimated; donors were largely white British and included more females. Regions 160-218 and 743-854 held dominance among vaccine-associated CD4 TCRs, which spanned spike. The study sampled repertoires only after the peak T cell response.

This clone turned up a few times. Its matching antigen is unknown. Profiling relied on immunoSEQ multiplex PCR, and the TCRdb table lists in-frame clones only, not all of them. The table has some 150,000 clones, 70% to 90% seen once; the top ten hold 5% to 5.5%. This TCR was recovered from an adult who received the MenACWY meningococcal vaccine as a control. The gene calls are TRBV7-2 and TRBJ1-5; maybe TRBD1 (6 bases). Sequences were derived from peripheral blood, sampled 28 days after the second dose of the MenACWY control vaccine. The CDR3 loop reads CASSLDSSWTAHNQPQHF. The CDR3 DNA sequence: TGTGCCAGCAGCTTAGATAGTTCGTGGACAGCTCACAATCAGCCCCAGCATTTT.